The entry below describes one TCR beta chain. This entry is derived from a study of long-term antiretroviral therapy in people with HIV. The run of the v3.0 immunoSEQ assay was at survey level. Clones were read by immunoSEQ multiplex PCR, and TCRdb kept only the in-frame ones, dropping some. Of around 30,000 clones listed, 95% are singletons. The V end lost 0 bases, the J end lost 5 bases, and 9 bases lay between the germline ends. The germline V gene encodes CDR1 SGHKS and CDR2 YYEKEE (reference sequence). The CDR3 covers 14 residues. This clonotype was obtained from a man aged 25-40 years with HIV. The specimen comprised unsorted PBMCs, sampled 5.3 years after starting antiretroviral therapy. The V gene is TRBV5-5, the J gene TRBJ2-1; D call uncertain. CDR3 sequence (DNA): TGTGCCAGCAGCTTGGGGCCACAGAACAATGAGCAGTTCTTC. Its protein product is CASSLGPQNNEQFF.